This T cell receptor beta chain was retrieved from a study of T cells in localized non-small cell lung cancer. Overall study findings and caveats: With higher T cell density in blood came longer overall survival. Uninvolved adjacent lung showed peak T cell clonality, exceeding tumor. Appearances in adjacent lung were noted for a median roughly 58 of the top 100 tumor clones. Heterogeneity cannot be ruled out, as sequencing used one tumor region only.

Data came from immunoSEQ multiplex PCR; TCRdb stores just in-frame clones and leaves some out. The sample contains some 20,000 clones, 85% to 90% of which appear only once. V was trimmed by 4 bases and J by 1 base, leaving 11 bases between them. The germline V gene encodes CDR1 MNHEY and CDR2 SMNVEV (reference sequence). The CDR3 is made up of 15 amino acids. Concerning this clone: Its antigen is as yet unknown.

This sample comprised PBMCs, obtained before any cancer treatment. The clonotype comes from a man aged 35-75 years with stage II squamous cell lung carcinoma. This rearrangement joins TRBV27 to TRBJ1-5; D call uncertain. The CDR3 spells CASSSRTESNQPQHF. In DNA, the CDR3 is TGTGCCAGCAGTTCCCGGACGGAAAGCAATCAGCCCCAGCATTTT.